A selection of T cell receptor beta chains follows, all from one sample in a study of OX40 agonist ivuxolimab in advanced cancers. TCRdb's table, derived via immunoSEQ multiplex PCR, lists solely in-frame clones and lacks some. The sample lists some 97,000 clones, about nine tenths occurring once. This specimen was CD4+ or CD8+ T cells sorted from blood, taken in a trial of the OX40 agonist ivuxolimab. These receptors were taken from an adult with an advanced solid tumor such as melanoma, head and neck, liver or kidney cancer. CDR3s include the opening cysteine and the closing phenylalanine or tryptophan. Each record gives: D gene, clone size, J gene, V gene, CDR3 protein, CDR3 DNA. A D gene is named only where the DNA matches it firmly. Not all rows give a size; the values are once, few, many and, for expanded clones, a class.

>TRBD2|NA|TRBJ2-1|TRBV4-1
CASSQPSGDNEQFF
TGCGCCAGCAGCCAACCTAGCGGTGACAATGAGCAGTTCTTC
>NA|NA|TRBJ2-6|TRBV5-1
CASSLTGSGANVLTF
TGCGCCAGCAGCTTGACAGGGTCTGGGGCCAACGTCCTGACTTTC
>TRBD2|NA|TRBJ2-7|TRBV5-1
CASSPSGMLGEQYF
TGCGCCAGCAGTCCGAGCGGGATGCTCGGCGAGCAGTACTTC
>NA|once|TRBJ1-2|TRBV7-2
CASSLGQSAGYTF
TGTGCCAGCAGCTTAGGACAGTCTGCTGGCTACACCTTC
>NA|few|TRBJ2-3|TRBV7-2
CASSLAIADTQYF
TGTGCCAGCAGCCTAGCGATTGCAGATACGCAGTATTTT
>TRBD2|NA|TRBJ2-1|TRBV7-8
CASSSYTPGLAGYNEQFF
TGTGCCAGCAGCTCGTACACCCCGGGACTAGCGGGCTACAATGAGCAGTTCTTC
>TRBD2|NA|TRBJ2-1|TRBV28
CASSFAGAPPNEQFF
TGTGCCAGCAGTTTCGCGGGAGCTCCACCCAATGAGCAGTTCTTC
>TRBD2|NA|TRBJ2-5|TRBV7-8
CASRAGSGRWETQYF
TGTGCCAGCCGGGCCGGTAGCGGGAGATGGGAGACCCAGTACTTC
>NA|NA|TRBJ2-7|TRBV11-1
CASSFGGIGAYEQYF
TGTGCCAGCAGCTTCGGCGGGATAGGGGCCTACGAGCAGTACTTC
>TRBD1|NA|TRBJ2-7|TRBV7-3
CASSRGTGFNEQYF
TGTGCCAGCAGCAGGGGGACAGGGTTCAACGAGCAGTACTTC
>NA|NA|TRBJ2-6|TRBV7-2
CASSLGDRSGANVLTF
TGTGCCAGCAGCTTAGGGGACCGCTCTGGGGCCAACGTCCTGACTTTC
>TRBD2|once|TRBJ2-3|TRBV2
CASSWAGGTDTQYF
TGTGCCAGCAGTTGGGCGGGAGGCACAGATACGCAGTATTTT
>TRBD2|NA|TRBJ2-1|TRBV6-4
CASSVGLAGVYEQFF
TGTGCCAGCAGTGTCGGACTAGCGGGAGTCTATGAGCAGTTCTTC
>NA|NA|TRBJ1-3|TRBV28
CASNARLGPGTSGNTIYF
TGTGCCAGCAATGCAAGGTTGGGCCCGGGGACATCTGGAAACACCATATATTTT
>NA|NA|TRBJ2-7|TRBV7-9
CASSFRSSYEQYF
TGTGCCAGCAGCTTTCGGAGTTCCTACGAGCAGTACTTC
>TRBD2|NA|TRBJ2-1|TRBV28
CASSPWTSGYNEQFF
TGTGCCAGCAGTCCTTGGACTAGCGGCTACAATGAGCAGTTCTTC
>NA|NA|TRBJ1-1|TRBV28
CASSLPGQPNTEAFF
TGTGCCAGCAGTTTACCCGGACAGCCAAACACTGAAGCTTTCTTT
>NA|few|TRBJ2-7|TRBV21-1
CASSLPRQGNYEQYF
TGTGCCAGCAGCCTACCTCGACAGGGAAACTACGAGCAGTACTTC
>NA|NA|TRBJ1-1|TRBV7-2
CASSQDQNTEAFF
TGTGCCAGCAGCCAAGACCAGAACACTGAAGCTTTCTTT
>NA|NA|TRBJ2-5|TRBV5-4
CASSSRLTGVGETQYF
TGTGCCAGCAGCTCGAGGCTGACCGGTGTTGGAGAGACCCAGTACTTC
>TRBD2|NA|TRBJ2-3|TRBV7-3
CASKTSGSTDTQYF
TGTGCCAGCAAGACTAGCGGGAGCACAGATACGCAGTATTTT
>TRBD1|once|TRBJ2-7|TRBV2
CASRVTGAYEQYF
TGTGCCAGCAGAGTAACAGGGGCCTACGAGCAGTACTTC
>NA|NA|TRBJ2-2|TRBV18
CASSLTGPGELFF
TGTGCCAGCTCACTAACAGGGCCCGGGGAGCTGTTTTTT